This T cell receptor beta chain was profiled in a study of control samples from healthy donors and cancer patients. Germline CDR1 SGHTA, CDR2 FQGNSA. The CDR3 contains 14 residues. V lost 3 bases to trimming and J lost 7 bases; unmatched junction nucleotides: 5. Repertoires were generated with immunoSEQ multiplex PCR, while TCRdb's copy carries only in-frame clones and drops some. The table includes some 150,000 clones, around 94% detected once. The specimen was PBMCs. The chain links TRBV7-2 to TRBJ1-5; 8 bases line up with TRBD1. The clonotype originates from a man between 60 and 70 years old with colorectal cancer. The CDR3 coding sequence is TGTGCCAGCAGCTTGGACAGGGTGAGCCAGCCCCAGCATTTT. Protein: CASSLDRVSQPQHF.